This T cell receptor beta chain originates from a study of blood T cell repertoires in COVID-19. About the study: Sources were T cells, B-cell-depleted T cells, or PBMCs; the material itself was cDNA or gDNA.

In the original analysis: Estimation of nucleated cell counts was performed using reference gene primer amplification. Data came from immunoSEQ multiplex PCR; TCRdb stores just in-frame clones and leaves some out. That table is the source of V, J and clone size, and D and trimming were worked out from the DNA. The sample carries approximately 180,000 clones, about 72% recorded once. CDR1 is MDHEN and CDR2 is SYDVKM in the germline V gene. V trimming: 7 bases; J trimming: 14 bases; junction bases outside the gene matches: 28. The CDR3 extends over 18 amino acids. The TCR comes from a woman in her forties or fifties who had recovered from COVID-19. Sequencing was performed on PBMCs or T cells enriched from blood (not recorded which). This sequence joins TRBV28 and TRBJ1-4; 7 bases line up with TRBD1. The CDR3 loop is CASTSGERGRRPRLHLFF. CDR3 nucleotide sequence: TGTGCCAGCACCTCCGGTGAGAGGGGGCGCAGGCCTAGACTTCACCTGTTTTTT.